This record covers a single T cell receptor (beta chain). The sample is drawn from a study of blood T cells in healthy people across ages. Combining a sample-barcoded 5' primer with a J-beta primer mix, a second PCR ran for roughly 7 to 11 cycles. TCRdb re-analysed the 5' RACE reads in MiXCR, keeping a single row per CDR3 protein. Among around 990,000 distinct CDR3 sequences listed, 20% to 25% were seen once. V was clipped by 4 bases and J by 4 bases, with 8 bases between them. This CDR3 spans 12 amino acids. The same data also went into a second study, on T cells of mothers and their children.

Sequences were obtained from blood. The sequence was obtained from a girl aged 2 to 9 in good health. The chain joins TRBV12-3 or TRBV12-4 to TRBJ2-7, with D tentatively TRBD1 (6 bases). The chain's CDR3 is CASSSGVYEQYF. The CDR3 DNA reads TGTGCCAGCAGTTCAGGGGTTTACGAGCAGTACTTC.